This T cell receptor beta chain was obtained from a study of Graves' ophthalmopathy and Graves' hyperthyroidism. The V gene end was trimmed by 6 bases and the J gene end by 5 bases; junction bases not matched to a gene: 8. Germline V gives CDR1 DFQATT, CDR2 SNEGSKA (reference sequence). The CDR3 covers 13 residues. Researchers took RNA transcripts and amplified TCR beta CDR3 regions from them. First-round RT-PCR employed HTBI primers, with a second-round multiplex PCR after it. TCRdb analysed the multiplex PCR reads with MiXCR anew, one entry per CDR3 protein. The sample has roughly 160,000 distinct CDR3 sequences, around 39% seen once. This clonotype was detected ten times or more. Clinical symptoms, serum thyroxine, TRAb, thyroid ultrasound and orbital computed tomography formed the basis of diagnosis.

This chain links TRBV20-1 with TRBJ1-2; 8 bases fit TRBD1. The receptor comes from a young man with Graves' ophthalmopathy. The sequencing sample was made of peripheral blood. The CDR3 nucleotides are TGCAGTGCCGGCAAGGACAGGGCGTATGGCTACACCTTC. This translates into CSAGKDRAYGYTF.